Listed here are 7 T cell receptor beta chains from one sample, sequenced in a study of cytomegalovirus exposure and HLA in healthy donors. PCR amplification relied on 60 Vbeta primers (plus 13 Jbeta primers). Clones were sequenced by immunoSEQ multiplex PCR, and TCRdb holds only the in-frame ones, with some missing. The sample consists of under 250,000 clones, about 80% of them appearing once. Specimen: PBMCs. These receptors were collected from a young man in good health and CMV-seronegative.

This chain joins TRBV28 and TRBJ2-7; 13 nucleotides match TRBD2. CDR1 is MDHEN and CDR2 is SYDVKM in the germline V gene. V shed 3 bases, J shed 3 bases, and the junction held 8 bases outside the gene matches. The CDR3 contains 17 residues. CDR3 sequence (DNA): TGTGCCAGCAGTTTCTTCCTAAGACTAGCGGGAGGCTACGAGCAGTACTTC. Its translation is CASSFFLRLAGGYEQYF. Supplemented by reference TRBV28 and TRBJ2-7, the full variable domain reads DVKVTQSSRYLVKRTGEKVFLECVQDMDHENMFWYRQDPGLGLRLIYFSYDVKMKEKGDIPEGYSVSREKKERFSLILESASTNQTSMYLCASSFFLRLAGGYEQYFGPGTRLTVT.

This clone turned up a few times. The rearrangement joins TRBV5-4 to TRBJ2-2; 8 bases map to TRBD1. This CDR3 has 16 residues. V shed 0 bases, J shed 4 bases, and the junction held 5 bases outside the gene matches. The germline V gene encodes CDR1 SGHNT and CDR2 YYREEE (reference sequence). The DNA for the CDR3 is TGTGCCAGCAGCTTGGTTCCCAGGGGGCCCACCGGGGAGCTGTTTTTT. Translated: CASSLVPRGPTGELFF.

The chain joins TRBV19 to TRBJ2-1, with D possibly TRBD1 on 6 matching bases. Trimming shortened V by 6 bases and J by 1 base, and 19 bases separated the two germline ends. This CDR3 has 17 residues. Per the germline V gene, CDR1 is LNHDA and CDR2 is SQIVND (reference sequence). The CDR3: CASRDDRLQGSYNEQFF. CDR3 in DNA: TGTGCCAGTAGGGATGACAGGCTACAAGGGTCCTACAATGAGCAGTTCTTC.

The chain employs TRBV2 and TRBJ1-4; maybe TRBD1 (6 bases). Germline CDR1 SNHLY, CDR2 FYNNEI. This CDR3 comprises 14 residues. V was cut by 4 bases and J by 7 bases, with 13 bases left in between. The CDR3 region is CASSVNRATEKLFF. The DNA of the CDR3 is TGTGCCAGCAGTGTGAACAGGGCGACTGAAAAACTGTTTTTT.

This chain joins TRBV11-1 and TRBJ1-6; possibly TRBD1 for D (5 bases). Germline V gene data show CDR1 as SGHAT and CDR2 as FQDESV (reference sequence). CDR3 size: 15 residues. V lost 4 bases, J lost 3 bases, and 10 bases lay in between. The CDR3 nucleotides are TGTGCCAGCAGCTCGACAGTGAACTATAATTCACCCCTCCACTTT. Amino acids: CASSSTVNYNSPLHF.

This chain connects TRBV18 to TRBJ2-1, with D possibly TRBD1 on 6 matching bases. The length of the CDR3 is 14 residues. CDR1 is KGHSH, CDR2 LQKENI, per germline. V dropped 0 bases and J dropped 13 bases, with 16 bases sitting between them. Written as DNA, the CDR3 is TGTGCCAGCTCACCACCGGACAGTCTACTTAGCCAGTTCTTC. This sequence encodes CASSPPDSLLSQFF.

Written as DNA, the CDR3 is TGCGCCAGCAGCGGACATACCAATAGCAATCAGCCCCAGCATTTT. This translates into CASSGHTNSNQPQHF. The chain carries TRBV4-1 and TRBJ1-5; D possibly corresponds to TRBD1 (5 bases). Trimming took 5 bases from V and 0 from J, leaving 11 bases between them. The CDR3 totals 15 residues. CDR1 and CDR2 from the germline V gene are MGHRA and YSYEKL.